The present entry profiles one T cell receptor (beta chain) with its context. The antigen it binds to is not known. No much larger clone exists at a distance of one base, and base qualities are not known. The collaborating institutions used their own protocols to collect whole blood in K2EDTA tubes. For TCRbeta analysis, collaborator samples were shipped as frozen whole blood, as isolated PBMCs, or as DNA extracted from either sample type. This sample was taken from a study of blood T cell repertoires in COVID-19 (dated by TCRdb to 2020 to 2021). With respect to the entire study: Collaborator samples came from the United States, Italy and Spain and covered acute and convalescent phases of COVID-19. The sample metadata nearly always contained a de-identified subject ID, COVID-19 status, age in years and sex. Where available, HLA class I and class II types were taken from metadata supplied by the sample provider and were not determined by assay-based typing. Samples came from the ongoing ImmuneRACE study (first 160 participants) plus 1,254 subjects from 6 global collaborators. Deeply sampled blood TCRbeta repertoires from subjects exposed to, actively infected with, or recovered from COVID-19 were included in the dataset. The prospective study material was composed of cDNA or gDNA derived from T cells, B-cell-depleted T cells, or PBMCs. The repertoires were made available in a free public database intended to serve as a resource for research on the immune response to SARS-CoV-2. What the authors observed across the whole study: Clinical and demographic metadata were provided uncurated, with the amount varying by source and participant.

TCRbeta CDR3 regions were amplified from genomic DNA by means of the immunoSEQ Assay, a bias-controlled multiplex PCR. As for the original processing: The number of nucleated cells in each sample was estimated by amplification of reference gene primers within the assay. Sequence reads were collapsed and filtered to measure the absolute abundance of every unique TCRbeta CDR3 rearrangement. For each sample, productive Simpson clonality was calculated as the square root of Simpson's diversity index across productive rearrangements. TCRdb provides this immuneACCESS table in a form limited to in-frame rearrangements. Some clones are lacking; in checked studies, under half of them reflect an unresolved V gene, and why the rest are absent is not known. V and J calls and clone size are given by that table; D and trimming were obtained from the DNA. This sample holds about 85,000 clones; around 87% were observed only once. Roughly 4.5% of the sample goes to the ten largest clones.

At the junction V is shortened by 0 bases and J by 5 bases, with 11 bases in between. There are 15 amino acids in the CDR3, from cysteine to phenylalanine inclusive. CDR3 DNA is the only sequence kept; it has 45 bases, read in frame from the first base. For CDR1 and CDR2, the germline V gene lists SGHTA and FQGTGA. The chain is made from TRBV7-3 and TRBJ2-1; perhaps TRBD2 is the D gene, with 6 bases matching. The sequenced sample was peripheral blood. This clonotype originated in a woman of 80 years or more with active or convalescent COVID-19. The nucleotide sequence reads TGTGCCAGCAGCTTAACTCGGGAGCGGGACAATGAGCAGTTCTTC. Its protein is CASSLTRERDNEQFF.